This T cell receptor beta chain was identified during a study of CD8+ T cells in alopecia areata. This clone was detected only a few times. The antigen is unknown. Cell sorting on a FACSAria was used to separate CD4+ and CD8+ T cells from the PBMCs. The CDR3 extends over 14 amino acids. V gave up 5 bases and J gave up 1 base, with 11 bases separating them. Germline V gene lookup returns CDR1 SGHTA and CDR2 FQGNSA. Notes on the study in general: Especially in alopecia totalis/universalis, lesional scalp showed greater clonality than normal scalp did. Scalp sequencing captures resident alphabeta T cells of normal skin too.

Sequencing used cDNA as its template, made by extracting RNA and reverse transcribing it. This table comes from immunoSEQ multiplex PCR, and its TCRdb copy is limited to in-frame clones, with some not included. The sample has 120,000 or so clones; over 50% are singletons. The starting material was CD4+ T cells sorted from blood, obtained at week 0. The rearrangement uses TRBV7-2 and TRBJ2-5, with D unresolved. The clonotype comes from a human donor with alopecia areata. The CDR3 loop is CASSPAGLQETQYF. The CDR3, as DNA: TGTGCCAGCAGCCCTGCAGGCCTCCAAGAGACCCAGTACTTC.